This T cell receptor beta chain was obtained from a study of T-cell reconstitution after alpha-beta-depleted transplantation in children. The study, taken as a whole, reports: Surviving thymic progenitors and recipient T cells were the source of high TCRbeta diversity at day 60 in some patients. Among T cells one year after transplant, newly produced cells accounted for most counts and diversity. Several hundred expanded graft clones reportedly were the source of alpha-beta T cells about two months after transplant.

The authors prepared the TCRbeta library with unique molecular identifiers. From the PCR reads, TCRdb called clonotypes with MiXCR, one entry per CDR3 protein. The sample has approximately 650,000 distinct CDR3 sequences, around 13% seen once. In the case of this clonotype: Its antigen is not known.

The CDR3 is 13 amino acids. Germline V gives CDR1 GTSNPN, CDR2 SVGIG (reference sequence). With 4 bases removed from V and 6 bases from J, the gap between germline ends came to 15 bases. V usage is TRBV30 and J usage is TRBJ1-2, with D possibly matching TRBD1 (5 bases). The receptor was derived from a girl aged 2 to 10 with congenital amegakaryocytic thrombocytopenia, due to receive a stem cell transplant. The source material was PBMCs, sampled before TCRalphabeta/CD19-depleted stem cell transplant. The DNA for the CDR3 is TGTGCCTGGACCGGGACGGCCCCTCATGGCTACACCTTC. This encodes CAWTGTAPHGYTF.